The sequence of this TCR beta chain was determined in a study of vaccination and CD4 T cells after COVID-19. Across the study: A vaccine, either BNT162b2 or mRNA-1273, was given to participants in two doses. General observations from the study: Spike mono-reactivity was shown by 304 of 307 vaccine-specific clones in convalescent patients.

As concerns this clonotype: Antigen: not known.

Specified treatment: roughly ten-day PBMC culture with coronavirus spike peptide pools or control peptides (ViraFEST assay). Cultures of PBMCs, some 2 million per well, were set up with roughly 10 IU/ml IL-2 and around 9.7 ug/ml peptide pools. Half-medium replacement with fresh IL-2 medium took place on days 3 and 7. With the Oncomine TCR Beta short-read assay, DNA from cultured CD4+ T cells was sequenced. TCRdb called the PCR reads again in MiXCR, with one record for every CDR3 protein. The top ten clones hold roughly 33% of a sample with 9,500 to 15,000 distinct CDR3 sequences, around half of them seen once. V was clipped by 5 bases and J by 2 bases, with 12 bases between them. The CDR3 extends over 13 amino acids. Germline V gene lookup returns CDR1 DFQATT and CDR2 SNEGSKA (reference sequence).

The sample comprised CD4+ T cells from blood, cultured in vitro. This sequence joins TRBV20-1 and TRBJ1-2; possibly TRBD1 for D (6 bases). The sequence was collected from a human donor who had recovered from COVID-19. The CDR3: CSAPDSRNYGYTF. The CDR3 DNA sequence: TGCAGTGCTCCGGACAGCCGGAACTATGGCTACACCTTC.